These 22 T cell receptor beta chains share one sample of origin, sequenced in a study of blood T cell repertoires in COVID-19. TCRdb's table, derived via immunoSEQ multiplex PCR, lists solely in-frame clones and lacks some. The sample yields tens of thousands of clones, roughly 84% seen once. The specimen sequenced was peripheral blood. These receptors all stem from a man in his fifties with acute or convalescent COVID-19.

This clone was observed a single time. The CDR3 reads CASSLNTGFTLHF. The CDR3 nucleotides read TGTGCCAGCAGTTTAAATACCGGGTTCACCCTCCACTTT. V is TRBV12-3 or TRBV12-4 and J is TRBJ1-6; D unclear. The CDR3 covers 13 residues. With 2 bases removed from V and 14 bases from J, the gap between germline ends came to 13 bases.

The V and J genes are TRBV11-2 and TRBJ1-5; possibly TRBD1 for D (5 bases). CDR1 is SGHAT, CDR2 FQNNGV, per germline. Trimming pared 5 bases from V and 0 bases from J, leaving 11 bases between. The CDR3 loop spans 15 amino acids. CDR3 in amino acids: CASSLDRASNQPQHF. The CDR3 DNA reads as TGTGCCAGCAGCCTCGACAGAGCTAGCAATCAGCCCCAGCATTTT.

This chain joins TRBV9 and TRBJ2-7, with a possible D match to TRBD2 (6 bases). Germline V gene sequence: CDR1 SGDLS, CDR2 YYNGEE. This CDR3 comprises 15 residues. Trimming removed 3 bases from V and 7 bases from J, with 20 bases in between. DNA for the CDR3: TGTGCCAGCAGCGAGGAGGGCTTGCCCTCAGGAGAGCAGTACTTC. It codes for CASSEEGLPSGEQYF.

The chain combines TRBV27 with TRBJ2-2; 10 bases map to TRBD2. The V gene end was trimmed by 5 bases and the J gene end by 1 base; junction bases not matched to a gene: 7. The CDR3 totals 17 residues. Germline CDR1 is MNHEY and CDR2 is SMNVEV (reference sequence). CDR3 in DNA: TGTGCCAGCAGTACATCCGGGACTAGCGTGAACACCGGGGAGCTGTTTTTT. As protein: CASSTSGTSVNTGELFF.

J is TRBJ1-1 and V is TRBV14; D unresolved. The CDR3 is 12 amino acids. The germline CDR1 and CDR2 sequences are SGHDN and FVKESK. The V end lost 0 bases, the J end lost 10 bases, and 9 bases lay between the germline ends. The CDR3 here is CASSQDRPGAFF. CDR3 DNA: TGTGCCAGCAGCCAAGATCGGCCGGGAGCTTTCTTT.

The genes are TRBV7-2 and TRBJ2-3; TRBD2 agrees at 8 bases. With 2 bases clipped from V and 8 bases from J, the junction kept 3 bases outside the gene matches. The CDR3 is 13 amino acids. The germline V gene has CDR1 SGHTA and CDR2 FQGNSA. The CDR3 loop is CASSLLSGGTQYF. CDR3 nucleotides: TGTGCCAGCAGCTTACTGAGCGGGGGTACGCAGTATTTT.

CDR3 nucleotide sequence: TGTGCCAGCAGCCAGATCTCAATAGGGGTGCATGGCTACACCTTC. Its protein product is CASSQISIGVHGYTF. The V and J genes are TRBV14 and TRBJ1-2; the D gene is possibly TRBD1 (5 bases). The V gene lost 3 bases and the J gene lost 6 bases, with 17 bases spanning the gap. CDR1 and CDR2 from the germline V gene are SGHDN and FVKESK. The CDR3 consists of 15 residues.

This chain uses TRBV5-4 with TRBJ2-1; D is possibly TRBD2 (6 bases). With 4 bases removed from V and 4 bases from J, the gap between germline ends came to 18 bases. The V gene's germline CDR1 is SGHNT and CDR2 YYREEE (reference sequence). The CDR3 is 16 residues long. In DNA form, the CDR3 reads TGTGCCAGCAGCCCCCCCGGGACTCCGCGTTACAATGAGCAGTTCTTC. Its translation is CASSPPGTPRYNEQFF.

The chain couples TRBV5-1 to TRBJ2-7; 9 nucleotides match TRBD1. The CDR3 is made up of 15 amino acids. Germline V gene sequence: CDR1 SGHRS, CDR2 YFSETQ. V trimming: 1 base; J trimming: 1 base; junction bases outside the gene matches: 3. In nucleotides, the CDR3 is TGCGCCAGCAGCTTGTTGGGGACAGGGTCCTACGAGCAGTACTTC. Amino acids: CASSLLGTGSYEQYF. Combining the CDR3 with reference TRBV5-1 and TRBJ2-7 gives the whole variable domain KAGVTQTPRYLIKTRGQQVTLSCSPISGHRSVSWYQQTPGQGLQFLFEYFSETQRNKGNFPGRFSGRQFSNSRSEMNVSTLELGDSALYLCASSLLGTGSYEQYFGPGTRLTVT.

The V gene is TRBV27, the J gene TRBJ1-4; D is uncertain. V lost 8 bases and J lost 0, with 13 bases in between. The CDR3 loop spans 15 amino acids. The V gene's germline CDR1 is MNHEY and CDR2 SMNVEV (reference sequence). The CDR3 nucleotides are TGTGCCAGCTCACCTCCCGGGACAACTAATGAAAAACTGTTTTTT. Translated, it gives CASSPPGTTNEKLFF. Variable domain in full (rest from reference TRBV27 and TRBJ1-4): EAQVTQNPRYLITVTGKKLTVTCSQNMNHEYMSWYRQDPGLGLRQIYYSMNVEVTDKGDVPEGYKVSRKEKRNFPLILESPSPNQTSLYFCASSPPGTTNEKLFFGSGTQLSVL.

The chain uses TRBV10-3 and TRBJ2-5; TRBD1 aligns across 9 bases. CDR1 and CDR2 (germline): ENHRY, SYGVKD. The CDR3 has 16 amino acids. The J segment lost 2 bases and the V segment lost 2 bases, leaving 6 bases of the junction unmatched. CDR3: CAISEARTGDQETQYF. CDR3 in DNA: TGTGCCATCAGTGAGGCTCGGACAGGGGATCAAGAGACCCAGTACTTC.

This rearrangement joins TRBV11-2 to TRBJ2-3, with TRBD2 matching 11 bases. The CDR3 contains 16 residues. CDR1 and CDR2 (germline): SGHAT, FQNNGV. The V segment lost 5 bases and the J segment 2 bases; nucleotides outside the gene matches: 6. The CDR3 protein is CASSNRLAGITDTQYF. For the CDR3, the DNA is TGTGCCAGCAGCAACCGACTAGCGGGGATCACAGATACGCAGTATTTT.

The chain uses TRBV2 and TRBJ1-3; 8 bases fit TRBD1. The germline CDR1 and CDR2 sequences are SNHLY and FYNNEI. This CDR3 contains 19 residues. With V trimmed by 6 bases and J by 0 bases, 16 bases remained unmatched. The CDR3 loop reads CASSHAVKDRGTSGNTIYF. CDR3 DNA: TGTGCCAGCAGCCACGCCGTTAAAGACAGGGGAACCTCTGGAAACACCATATATTTT.

The chain links TRBV30 to TRBJ2-5; 7 bases agree with TRBD1. The V and J ends lost 0 bases and 5 bases, in that order; junction bases with no gene match: 12. Germline-derived CDR1 and CDR2 are GTSNPN and SVGIG (reference sequence). The CDR3 spans 16 residues. The CDR3 DNA sequence: TGTGCCTGGAGTGTAAACGGACAGGCCCTGAGGGAGACCCAGTACTTC. Translating gives CAWSVNGQALRETQYF.

The CDR3 sequence: CASSQDQNSPLHF. As DNA, the CDR3 is TGTGCCAGCAGTCAGGATCAGAATTCACCCCTCCACTTT. The chain joins TRBV2 to TRBJ1-6; no reliable D call. The CDR3 length is 13 residues. Trimming shortened V by 5 bases and J by 7 bases, and 9 bases separated the two germline ends. CDR1 and CDR2 from the germline V gene are SNHLY and FYNNEI.

The V call is TRBV24-1, the J call TRBJ2-1, with TRBD2 matching 8 bases. The germline gives CDR1 KGHDR, CDR2 SFDVKD. With V trimmed by 3 bases and J by 3 bases, 6 bases remained unmatched. The CDR3 runs 16 residues. The CDR3 loop is CATSDHSGILYNEQFF. CDR3 sequence (DNA): TGTGCCACCAGTGATCATAGCGGGATTCTCTACAATGAGCAGTTCTTC.

The chain links TRBV3-1 (or the pseudogene TRBV3-2) to TRBJ2-7, with 9 positions matching TRBD1. Germline CDR1 LGHDT, CDR2 YNNKEL (reference sequence). CDR3 length equals 15 residues. Trimming removed 5 bases from V and 4 bases from J; junction bases left unmatched: 9. The CDR3: CASSYPGQGHYEQYF. Here the CDR3 DNA reads TGTGCCAGCAGCTATCCGGGACAGGGCCATTACGAGCAGTACTTC.

This clone was seen only a few times. This chain joins TRBV12-3 or TRBV12-4 and TRBJ1-1, with 7 nucleotides matching TRBD1. After removal of 5 bases from V and 11 bases from J, the junction contained 11 bases not matched to a gene. The CDR3 covers 13 residues. The CDR3 coding sequence is TGTGCCAGCAGTGACCAGACAGGGCTGGGCGCTTTCTTT. Translating it yields CASSDQTGLGAFF.

This chain connects TRBV7-8 to TRBJ2-5, with D unclear. The CDR3 runs to 13 residues. The germline V gene encodes CDR1 SGHVS and CDR2 FQNEAQ. Trimming removed 8 bases from V and 7 bases from J, with 17 bases in between. CDR3 nucleotides: TGTGCCAGCTGGGCACCGAGTCGAGCGACCCAGTACTTC. It encodes CASWAPSRATQYF.

The sample holds a few counts of this clone. The chain carries TRBV5-1 and TRBJ2-5, with D perhaps TRBD1 (6 bases). Trimming took 0 bases from V and 4 from J, leaving 13 bases between them. In germline, CDR1 is SGHRS, CDR2 YFSETQ. The CDR3 has 15 residues. CDR3 nucleotides: TGCGCCAGCAGCTTGGCCGCAGGGGTGGGAGAGACCCAGTACTTC. This sequence encodes CASSLAAGVGETQYF.

The sample holds one count of this clone. The chain joins TRBV5-1 to TRBJ2-7; weak D call: TRBD2 (6 bases). The germline V gene encodes CDR1 SGHRS and CDR2 YFSETQ. Trimming cost V 0 bases and J 4 bases, with 14 bases left between them. The CDR3 sequence is 15 residues long. The DNA of the CDR3 is TGCGCCAGCAGCTTGGTGGCGGGGCTAAGTTACGAGCAGTACTTC. Protein sequence: CASSLVAGLSYEQYF.

The rearrangement uses TRBV9 and TRBJ1-6; D is possibly TRBD1 (6 bases). Trimming removed 3 bases from V and 6 bases from J, with 16 bases in between. This CDR3 has 16 amino acids. Germline CDR1 and CDR2: SGDLS and YYNGEE. The CDR3 nucleotides are TGTGCCAGCAGCGATTTGTCAGGGGCGGGTAATTCACCCCTCCACTTT. The encoded protein is CASSDLSGAGNSPLHF.